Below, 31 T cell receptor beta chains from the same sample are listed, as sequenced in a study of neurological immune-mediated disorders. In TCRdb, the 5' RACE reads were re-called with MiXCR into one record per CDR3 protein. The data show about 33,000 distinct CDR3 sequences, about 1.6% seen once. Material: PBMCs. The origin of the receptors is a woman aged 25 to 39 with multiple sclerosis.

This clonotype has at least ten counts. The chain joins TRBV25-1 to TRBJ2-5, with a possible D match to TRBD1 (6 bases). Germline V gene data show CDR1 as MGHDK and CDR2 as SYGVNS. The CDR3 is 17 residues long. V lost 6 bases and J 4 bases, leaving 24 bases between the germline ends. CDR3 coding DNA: TGTGCCAGCAGCCCCTCAATGGGACACGGAGGTTTAGAGACCCAGTACTTC. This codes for CASSPSMGHGGLETQYF.

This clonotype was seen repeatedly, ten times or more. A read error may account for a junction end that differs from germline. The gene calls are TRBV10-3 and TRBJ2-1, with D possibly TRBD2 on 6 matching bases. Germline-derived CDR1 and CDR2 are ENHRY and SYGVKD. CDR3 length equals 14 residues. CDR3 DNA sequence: TGTGCCATGAGTGAGGGACTCCACTACAATGAGCAGTTCTTC. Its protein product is CAMSEGLHYNEQFF.

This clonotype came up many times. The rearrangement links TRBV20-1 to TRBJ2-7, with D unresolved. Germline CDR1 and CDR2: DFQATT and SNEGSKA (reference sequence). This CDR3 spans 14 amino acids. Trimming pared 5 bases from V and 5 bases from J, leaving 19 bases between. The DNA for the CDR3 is TGCAGTGCTCCGTCGCACCTTACCTCGGACGAGCAGTACTTC. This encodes CSAPSHLTSDEQYF.

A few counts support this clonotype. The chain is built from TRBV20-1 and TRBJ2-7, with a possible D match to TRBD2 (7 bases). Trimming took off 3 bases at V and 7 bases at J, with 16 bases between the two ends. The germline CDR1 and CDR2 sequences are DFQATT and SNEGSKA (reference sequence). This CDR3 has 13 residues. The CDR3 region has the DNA TGCAGTGCTAGTAGAGGGGGGGCCTTTGAGCAGTACTTC. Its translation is CSASRGGAFEQYF.

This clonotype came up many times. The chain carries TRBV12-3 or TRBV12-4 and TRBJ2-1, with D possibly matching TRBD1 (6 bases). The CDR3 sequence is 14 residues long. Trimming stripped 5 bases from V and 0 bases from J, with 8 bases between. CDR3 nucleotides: TGTGCCAGCAGTGTAGGGGGCTCCTACAATGAGCAGTTCTTC. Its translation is CASSVGGSYNEQFF.

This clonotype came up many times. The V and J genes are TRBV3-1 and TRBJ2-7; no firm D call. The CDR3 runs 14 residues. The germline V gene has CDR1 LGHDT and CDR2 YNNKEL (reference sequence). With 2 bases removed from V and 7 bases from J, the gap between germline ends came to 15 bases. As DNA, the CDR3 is TGTGCCAGCAGCCAAACCGTTACTGGGAAGGAGCAGTACTTC. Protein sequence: CASSQTVTGKEQYF.

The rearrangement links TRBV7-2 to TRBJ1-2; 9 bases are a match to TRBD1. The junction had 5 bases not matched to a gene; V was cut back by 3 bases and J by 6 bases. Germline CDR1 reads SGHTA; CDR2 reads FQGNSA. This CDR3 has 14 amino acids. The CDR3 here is CASSLGQGWDGYTF. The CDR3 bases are TGTGCCAGCAGCTTGGGACAGGGCTGGGATGGCTACACCTTC. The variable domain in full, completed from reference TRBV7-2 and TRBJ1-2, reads GAGVSQSPSNKVTEKGKDVELRCDPISGHTALYWYRQSLGQGLEFLIYFQGNSAPDKSGLPSDRFSAERTGGSVSTLTIQRTQQEDSAVYLCASSLGQGWDGYTFGSGTRLTVV.

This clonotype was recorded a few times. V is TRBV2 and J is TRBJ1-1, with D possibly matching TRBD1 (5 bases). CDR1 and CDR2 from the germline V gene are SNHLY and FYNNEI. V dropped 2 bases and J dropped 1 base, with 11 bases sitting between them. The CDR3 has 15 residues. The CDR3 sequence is CASSEYRGGNTEAFF. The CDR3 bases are TGTGCCAGCAGTGAATACCGGGGCGGGAACACTGAAGCTTTCTTT.

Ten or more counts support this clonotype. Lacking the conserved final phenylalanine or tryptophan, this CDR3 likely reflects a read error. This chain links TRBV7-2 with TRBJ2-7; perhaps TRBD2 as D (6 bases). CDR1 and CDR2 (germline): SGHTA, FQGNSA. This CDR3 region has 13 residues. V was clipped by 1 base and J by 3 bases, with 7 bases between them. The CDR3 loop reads CASSLGRGYEQYC. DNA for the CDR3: TGTGCCAGCAGCTTAGGGAGGGGCTACGAGCAGTACTGC.

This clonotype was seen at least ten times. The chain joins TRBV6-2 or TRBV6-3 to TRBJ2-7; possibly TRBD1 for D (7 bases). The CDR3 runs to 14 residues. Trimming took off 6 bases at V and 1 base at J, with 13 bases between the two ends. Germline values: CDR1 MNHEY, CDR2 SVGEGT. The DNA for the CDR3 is TGTGCCAGCAGGGAGCCAGGGGGGTCCTACGAGCAGTACTTC. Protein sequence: CASREPGGSYEQYF.

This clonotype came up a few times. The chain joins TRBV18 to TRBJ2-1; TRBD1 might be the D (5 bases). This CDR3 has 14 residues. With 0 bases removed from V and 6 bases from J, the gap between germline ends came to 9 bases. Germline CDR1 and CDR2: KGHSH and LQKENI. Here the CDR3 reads CASSPPSGFNEQFF. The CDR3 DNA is TGTGCCAGCTCACCACCCTCAGGGTTCAATGAGCAGTTCTTC. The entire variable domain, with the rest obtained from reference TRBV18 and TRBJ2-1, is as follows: NAGVMQNPRHLVRRRGQEARLRCSPMKGHSHVYWYRQLPEEGLKFMVYLQKENIIDESGMPKERFSAEFPKEGPSILRIQQVVRGDSAAYFCASSPPSGFNEQFFGPGTRLTVL.

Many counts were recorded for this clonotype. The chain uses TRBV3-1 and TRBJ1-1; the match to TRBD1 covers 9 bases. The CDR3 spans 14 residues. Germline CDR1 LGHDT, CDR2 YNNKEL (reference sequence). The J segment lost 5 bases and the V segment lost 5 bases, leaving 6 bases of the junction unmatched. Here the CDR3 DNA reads TGTGCCAGCAGCAATGGACAGGGGTCGACTGAAGCTTTCTTT. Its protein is CASSNGQGSTEAFF.

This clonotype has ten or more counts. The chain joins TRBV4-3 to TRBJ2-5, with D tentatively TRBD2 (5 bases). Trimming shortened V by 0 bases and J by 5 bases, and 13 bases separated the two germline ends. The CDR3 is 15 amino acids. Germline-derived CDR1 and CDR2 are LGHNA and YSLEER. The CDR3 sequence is CASSQDWRRGETQYF. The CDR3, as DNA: TGCGCCAGCAGCCAAGATTGGAGGCGAGGGGAGACCCAGTACTTC.

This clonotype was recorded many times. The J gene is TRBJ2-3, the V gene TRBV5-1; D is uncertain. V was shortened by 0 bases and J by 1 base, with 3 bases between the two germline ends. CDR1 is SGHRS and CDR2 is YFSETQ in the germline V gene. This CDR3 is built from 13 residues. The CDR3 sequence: CASSLVGTDTQYF. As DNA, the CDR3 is TGCGCCAGCAGCTTGGTGGGCACAGATACGCAGTATTTT.

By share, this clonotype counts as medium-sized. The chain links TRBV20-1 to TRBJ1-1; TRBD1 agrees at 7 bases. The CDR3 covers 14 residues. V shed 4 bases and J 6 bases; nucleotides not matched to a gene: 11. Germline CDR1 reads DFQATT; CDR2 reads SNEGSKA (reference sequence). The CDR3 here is CSATTDRERSEAFF. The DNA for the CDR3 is TGCAGTGCTACCACCGACAGGGAGAGGTCTGAAGCTTTCTTT.

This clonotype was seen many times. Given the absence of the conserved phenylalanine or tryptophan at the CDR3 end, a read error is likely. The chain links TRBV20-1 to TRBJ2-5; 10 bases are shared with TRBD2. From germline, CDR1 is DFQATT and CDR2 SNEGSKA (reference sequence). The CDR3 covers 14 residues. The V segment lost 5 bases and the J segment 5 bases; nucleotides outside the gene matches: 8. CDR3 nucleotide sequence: TGCAGTGCTCCGAGCGGGGGGGATCTTGAGACCCAGTACAAC. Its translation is CSAPSGGDLETQYN.

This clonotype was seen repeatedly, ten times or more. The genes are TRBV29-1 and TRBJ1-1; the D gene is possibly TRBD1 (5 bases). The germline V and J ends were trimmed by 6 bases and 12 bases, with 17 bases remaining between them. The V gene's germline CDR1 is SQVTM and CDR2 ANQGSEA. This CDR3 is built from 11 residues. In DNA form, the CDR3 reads TGCAGCGTCTCGGAGGGGACCCTCACTTTCTTT. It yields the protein CSVSEGTLTFF.

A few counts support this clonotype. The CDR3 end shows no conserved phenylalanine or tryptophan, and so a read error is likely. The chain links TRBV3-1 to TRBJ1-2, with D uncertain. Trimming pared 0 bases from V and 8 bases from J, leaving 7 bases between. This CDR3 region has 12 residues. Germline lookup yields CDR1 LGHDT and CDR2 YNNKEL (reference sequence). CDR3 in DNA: TGTGCCAGCAGCCAAGATGAAGGAGGCTACACCTGC. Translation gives CASSQDEGGYTC.

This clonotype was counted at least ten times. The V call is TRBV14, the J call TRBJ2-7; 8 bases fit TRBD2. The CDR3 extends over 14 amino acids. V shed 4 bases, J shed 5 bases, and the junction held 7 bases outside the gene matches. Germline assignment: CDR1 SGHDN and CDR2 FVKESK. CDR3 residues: CASSRAGRAHEQYF. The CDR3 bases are TGTGCCAGCAGCCGGGCCGGGAGGGCCCACGAGCAGTACTTC.

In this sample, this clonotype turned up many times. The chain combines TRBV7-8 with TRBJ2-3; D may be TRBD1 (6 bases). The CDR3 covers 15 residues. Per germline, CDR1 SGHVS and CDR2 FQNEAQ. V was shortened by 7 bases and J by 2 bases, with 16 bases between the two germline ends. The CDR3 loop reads CASTAVGANTDTQYF. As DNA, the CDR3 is TGTGCCAGCACCGCTGTGGGGGCCAACACAGATACGCAGTATTTT.

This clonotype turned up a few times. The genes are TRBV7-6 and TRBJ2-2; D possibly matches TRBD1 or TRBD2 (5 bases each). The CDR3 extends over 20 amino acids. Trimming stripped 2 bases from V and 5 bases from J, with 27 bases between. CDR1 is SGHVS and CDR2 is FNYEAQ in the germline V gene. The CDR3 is CASSLPRDGDSVMWTGELFF. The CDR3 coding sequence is TGTGCCAGCAGCTTACCCCGGGACGGGGATTCAGTAATGTGGACCGGGGAGCTGTTTTTT.

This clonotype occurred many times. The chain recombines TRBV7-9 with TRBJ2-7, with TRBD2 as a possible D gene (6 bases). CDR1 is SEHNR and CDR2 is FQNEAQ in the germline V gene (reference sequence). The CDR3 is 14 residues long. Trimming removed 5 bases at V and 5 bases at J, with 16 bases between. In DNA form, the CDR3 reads TGTGCCAGCAGCCTGCGGGGTCGGGGAAACGAGCAGTACTTC. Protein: CASSLRGRGNEQYF.

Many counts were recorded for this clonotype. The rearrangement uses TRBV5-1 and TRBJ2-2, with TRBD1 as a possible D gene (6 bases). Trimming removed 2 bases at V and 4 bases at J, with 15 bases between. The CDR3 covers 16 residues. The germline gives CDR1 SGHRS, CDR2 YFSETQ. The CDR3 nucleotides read TGCGCCAGCAGCTTCGATATGGGGGCCCCCACCGGGGAGCTGTTTTTT. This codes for CASSFDMGAPTGELFF.

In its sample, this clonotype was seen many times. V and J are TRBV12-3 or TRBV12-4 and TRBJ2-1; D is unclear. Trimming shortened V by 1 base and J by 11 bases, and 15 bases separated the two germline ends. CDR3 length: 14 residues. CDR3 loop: CASSLVVGFPQQFF. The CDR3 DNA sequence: TGTGCCAGCAGTTTAGTCGTGGGCTTCCCCCAGCAGTTCTTC.

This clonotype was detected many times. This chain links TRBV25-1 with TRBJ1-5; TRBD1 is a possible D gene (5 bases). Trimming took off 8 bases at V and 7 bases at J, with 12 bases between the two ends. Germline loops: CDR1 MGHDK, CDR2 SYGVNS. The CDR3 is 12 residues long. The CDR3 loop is CASGTMGQPQHF. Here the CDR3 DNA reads TGTGCCAGCGGGACCATGGGACAGCCCCAGCATTTT.

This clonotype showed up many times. This CDR3 is CASSYRDAAELSYNEQFF. The CDR3 DNA follows: TGTGCCAGCAGTTACAGGGATGCGGCGGAACTTTCCTACAATGAGCAGTTCTTC. The chain couples TRBV6-5 to TRBJ2-1; D not resolved. The CDR3 is 18 residues long. CDR1 is MNHEY and CDR2 is SVGAGI in the germline V gene. Trimming stripped 2 bases from V and 1 base from J, with 18 bases between.

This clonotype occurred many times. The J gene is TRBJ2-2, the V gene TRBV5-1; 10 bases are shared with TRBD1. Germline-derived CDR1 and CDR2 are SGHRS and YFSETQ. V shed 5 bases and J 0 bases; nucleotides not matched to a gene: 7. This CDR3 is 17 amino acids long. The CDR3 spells CASSLTGGWSNTGELFF. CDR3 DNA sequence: TGCGCCAGCAGTCTGACAGGGGGCTGGTCGAACACCGGGGAGCTGTTTTTT.

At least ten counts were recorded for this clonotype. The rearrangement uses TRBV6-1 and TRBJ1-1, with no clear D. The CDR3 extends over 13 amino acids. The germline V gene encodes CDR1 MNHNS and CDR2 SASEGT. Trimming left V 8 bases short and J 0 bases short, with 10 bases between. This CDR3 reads CASFQFMNTEAFF. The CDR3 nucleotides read TGTGCCAGCTTCCAGTTTATGAACACTGAAGCTTTCTTT.

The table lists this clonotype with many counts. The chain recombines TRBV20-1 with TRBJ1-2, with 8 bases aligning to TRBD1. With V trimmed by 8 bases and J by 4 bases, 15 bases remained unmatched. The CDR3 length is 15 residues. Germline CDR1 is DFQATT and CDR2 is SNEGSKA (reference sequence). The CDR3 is CSPRETSGTGYGYTF. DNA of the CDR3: TGCAGTCCCAGGGAGACGTCCGGGACAGGCTATGGCTACACCTTC.

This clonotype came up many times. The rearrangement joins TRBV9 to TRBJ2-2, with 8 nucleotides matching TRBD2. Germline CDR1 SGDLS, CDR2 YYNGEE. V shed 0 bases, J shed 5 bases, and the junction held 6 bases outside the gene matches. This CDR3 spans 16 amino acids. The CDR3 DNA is TGTGCCAGCAGCGTAGGTGGACTAGCAAATACCGGGGAGCTGTTTTTT. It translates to CASSVGGLANTGELFF.

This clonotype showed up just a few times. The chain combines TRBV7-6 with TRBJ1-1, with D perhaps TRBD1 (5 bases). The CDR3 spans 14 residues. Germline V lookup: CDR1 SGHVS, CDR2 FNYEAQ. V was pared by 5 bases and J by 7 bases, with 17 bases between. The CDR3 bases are TGTGCCAGCAGCCCAAGCCGGGACGGGGATGAAGCTTTCTTT. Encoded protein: CASSPSRDGDEAFF.